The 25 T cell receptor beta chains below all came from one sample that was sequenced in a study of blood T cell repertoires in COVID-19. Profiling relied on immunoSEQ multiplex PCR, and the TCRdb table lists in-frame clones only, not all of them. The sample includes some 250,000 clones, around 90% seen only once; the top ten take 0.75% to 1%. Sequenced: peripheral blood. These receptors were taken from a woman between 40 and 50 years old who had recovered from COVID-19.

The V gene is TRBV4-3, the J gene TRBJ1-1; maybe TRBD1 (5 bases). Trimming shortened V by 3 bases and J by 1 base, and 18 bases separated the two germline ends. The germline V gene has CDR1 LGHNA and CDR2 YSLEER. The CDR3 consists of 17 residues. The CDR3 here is CASSQVREGSGNTEAFF. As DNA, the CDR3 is TGCGCCAGCAGCCAGGTTAGGGAGGGGAGCGGGAACACTGAAGCTTTCTTT.

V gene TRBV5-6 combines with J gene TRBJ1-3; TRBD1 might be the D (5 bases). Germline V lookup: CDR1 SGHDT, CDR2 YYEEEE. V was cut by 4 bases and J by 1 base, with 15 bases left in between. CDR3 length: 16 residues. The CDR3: CASSHAWGGSGNTIYF. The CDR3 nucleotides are TGTGCCAGCAGCCATGCTTGGGGGGGTTCTGGAAACACCATATATTTT.

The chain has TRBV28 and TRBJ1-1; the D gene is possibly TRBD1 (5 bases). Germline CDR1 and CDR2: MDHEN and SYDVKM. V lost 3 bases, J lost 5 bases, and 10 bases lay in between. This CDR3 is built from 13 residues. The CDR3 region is CASSLGRGTEAFF. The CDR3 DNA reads TGTGCCAGCAGTTTGGGTAGGGGTACTGAAGCTTTCTTT.

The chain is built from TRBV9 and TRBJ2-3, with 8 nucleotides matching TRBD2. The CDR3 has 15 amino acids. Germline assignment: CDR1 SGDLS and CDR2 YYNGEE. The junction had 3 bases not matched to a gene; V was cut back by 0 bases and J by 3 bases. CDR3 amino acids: CASSVDREGTDTQYF. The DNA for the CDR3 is TGTGCCAGCAGCGTAGACCGGGAGGGGACAGATACGCAGTATTTT.

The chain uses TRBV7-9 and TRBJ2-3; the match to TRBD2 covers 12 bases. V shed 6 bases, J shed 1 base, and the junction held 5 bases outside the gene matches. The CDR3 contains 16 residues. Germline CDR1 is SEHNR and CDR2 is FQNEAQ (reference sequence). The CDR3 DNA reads TGTGCCAGCAGGCCACTAGCGGGAGGCGGCACAGATACGCAGTATTTT. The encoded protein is CASRPLAGGGTDTQYF.

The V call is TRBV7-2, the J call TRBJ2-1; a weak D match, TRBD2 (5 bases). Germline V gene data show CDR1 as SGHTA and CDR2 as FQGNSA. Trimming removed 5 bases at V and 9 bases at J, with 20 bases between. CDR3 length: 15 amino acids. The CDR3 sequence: CASSPGYRGHREQFF. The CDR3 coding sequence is TGTGCCAGCAGCCCCGGTTACCGGGGTCACCGTGAGCAGTTCTTC.

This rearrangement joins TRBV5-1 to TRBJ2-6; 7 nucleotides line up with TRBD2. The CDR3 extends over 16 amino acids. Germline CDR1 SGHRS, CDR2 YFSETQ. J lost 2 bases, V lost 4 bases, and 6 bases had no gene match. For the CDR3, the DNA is TGCGCCAGCAGCCACTGGGAGGGGACTGGGGCCAACGTCCTGACTTTC. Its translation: CASSHWEGTGANVLTF.

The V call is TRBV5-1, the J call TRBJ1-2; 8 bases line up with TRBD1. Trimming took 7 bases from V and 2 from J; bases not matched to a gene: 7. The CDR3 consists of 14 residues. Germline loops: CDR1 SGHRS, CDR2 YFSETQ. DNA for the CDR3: TGCGCCAGCCGCGACAGGGGCCAGAACTATGGCTACACCTTC. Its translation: CASRDRGQNYGYTF.

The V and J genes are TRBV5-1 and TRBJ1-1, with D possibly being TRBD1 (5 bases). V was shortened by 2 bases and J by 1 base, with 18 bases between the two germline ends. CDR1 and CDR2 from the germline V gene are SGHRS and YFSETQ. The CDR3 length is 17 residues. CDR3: CASSFPPTAVSNTEAFF. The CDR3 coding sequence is TGCGCCAGCAGCTTCCCCCCGACAGCCGTTTCGAACACTGAAGCTTTCTTT.

CDR3 amino acids: CASSLVWPGLGETQYF. CDR3 DNA: TGTGCCAGCAGCTTAGTTTGGCCAGGGCTTGGTGAGACCCAGTACTTC. The V gene is TRBV7-2, the J gene TRBJ2-5; D may be TRBD1 (5 bases). Germline V gene data show CDR1 as SGHTA and CDR2 as FQGNSA. With 1 base removed from V and 5 bases from J, the gap between germline ends came to 17 bases. The CDR3 spans 16 residues.

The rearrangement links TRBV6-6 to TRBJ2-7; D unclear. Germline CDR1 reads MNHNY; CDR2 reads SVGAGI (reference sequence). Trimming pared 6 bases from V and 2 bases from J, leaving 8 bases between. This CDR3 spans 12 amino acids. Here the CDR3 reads CASSPSPYEQYV. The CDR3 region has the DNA TGTGCCAGCAGCCCCTCCCCCTACGAGCAGTACGTC.

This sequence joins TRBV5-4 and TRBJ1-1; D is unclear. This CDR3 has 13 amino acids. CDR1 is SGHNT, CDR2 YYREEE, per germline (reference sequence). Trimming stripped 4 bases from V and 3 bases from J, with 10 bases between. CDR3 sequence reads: CASSPREDTEAFF. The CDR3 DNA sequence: TGTGCCAGCAGCCCCCGGGAGGACACTGAAGCTTTCTTT.

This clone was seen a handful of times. The CDR3 region is CASSPKGVMNTEAFF. For the CDR3, the DNA is TGTGCCAGCAGCCCCAAGGGGGTTATGAACACTGAAGCTTTCTTT. This sequence joins TRBV3-1 (or the pseudogene TRBV3-2) and TRBJ1-1; maybe TRBD1 (6 bases). CDR1 and CDR2 (germline): LGHDT, YNNKEL (reference sequence). This CDR3 region has 15 residues. V shed 4 bases and J shed 0 bases, with 12 bases lying between them.

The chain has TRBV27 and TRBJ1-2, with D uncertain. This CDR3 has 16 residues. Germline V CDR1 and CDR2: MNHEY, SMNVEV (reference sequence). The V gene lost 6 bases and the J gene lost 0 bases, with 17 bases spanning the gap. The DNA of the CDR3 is TGTGCCAGCAGGCGGACTGGTGGCGGACCTAACTATGGCTACACCTTC. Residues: CASRRTGGGPNYGYTF.

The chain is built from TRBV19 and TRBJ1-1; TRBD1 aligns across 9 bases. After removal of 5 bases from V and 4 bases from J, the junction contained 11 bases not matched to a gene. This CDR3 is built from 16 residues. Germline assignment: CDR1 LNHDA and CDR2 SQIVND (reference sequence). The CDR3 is CASSRGDRAIGTEAFF. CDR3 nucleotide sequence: TGTGCCAGTAGTCGGGGGGACAGGGCCATAGGCACTGAAGCTTTCTTT.

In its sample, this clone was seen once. CDR3 DNA: TGCAGCGCCCGAGGAGGGACCGCCAACACTGAAGCTTTCTTT. Translated, it gives CSARGGTANTEAFF. The chain employs TRBV29-1 and TRBJ1-1; a weak D match, TRBD1 (5 bases). This CDR3 has 14 residues. Germline assignment: CDR1 SQVTM and CDR2 ANQGSEA. V was pared by 7 bases and J by 2 bases, with 17 bases between.

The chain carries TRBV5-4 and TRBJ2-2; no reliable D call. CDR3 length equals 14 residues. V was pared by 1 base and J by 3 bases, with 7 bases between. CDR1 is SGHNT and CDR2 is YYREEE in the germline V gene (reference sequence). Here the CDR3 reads CASSLTRDTGELFF. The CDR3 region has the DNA TGTGCCAGCAGCTTGACTCGGGACACCGGGGAGCTGTTTTTT.

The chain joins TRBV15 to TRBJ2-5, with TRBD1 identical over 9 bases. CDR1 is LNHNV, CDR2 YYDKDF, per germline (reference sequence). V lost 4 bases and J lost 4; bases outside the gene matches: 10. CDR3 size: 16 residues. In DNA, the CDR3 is TGTGCCACCAGCACGTCGACAGGGGGGAGGCTAGAGACCCAGTACTTC. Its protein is CATSTSTGGRLETQYF. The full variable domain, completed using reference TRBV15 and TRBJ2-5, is DAMVIQNPRYQVTQFGKPVTLSCSQTLNHNVMYWYQQKSSQAPKLLFHYYDKDFNNEADTPDNFQSRRPNTSFCFLDIRSPGLGDTAMYLCATSTSTGGRLETQYFGPGTRLLVL.

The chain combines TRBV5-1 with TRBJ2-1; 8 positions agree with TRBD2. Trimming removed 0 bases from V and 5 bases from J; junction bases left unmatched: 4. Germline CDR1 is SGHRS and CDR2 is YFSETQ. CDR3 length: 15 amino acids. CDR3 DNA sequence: TGCGCCAGCAGCTTGGGCGGGAGGCCACACAATGAGCAGTTCTTC. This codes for CASSLGGRPHNEQFF.

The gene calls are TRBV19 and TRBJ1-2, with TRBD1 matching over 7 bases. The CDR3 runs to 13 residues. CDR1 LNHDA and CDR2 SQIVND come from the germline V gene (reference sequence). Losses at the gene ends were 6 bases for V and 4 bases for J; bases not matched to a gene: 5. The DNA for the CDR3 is TGTGCCAGTAGCCGCAACAGGGGCTATGGCTACACCTTC. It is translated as CASSRNRGYGYTF. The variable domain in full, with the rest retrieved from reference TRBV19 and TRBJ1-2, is DGGITQSPKYLFRKEGQNVTLSCEQNLNHDAMYWYRQDPGQGLRLIYYSQIVNDFQKGDIAEGYSVSREKKESFPLTVTSAQKNPTAFYLCASSRNRGYGYTFGSGTRLTVV.

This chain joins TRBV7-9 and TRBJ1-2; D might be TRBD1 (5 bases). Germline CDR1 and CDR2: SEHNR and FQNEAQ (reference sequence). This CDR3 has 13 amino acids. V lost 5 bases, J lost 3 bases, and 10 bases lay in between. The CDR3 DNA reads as TGTGCCAGCAGCCCGGGGGGGGACTATGGCTACACCTTC. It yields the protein CASSPGGDYGYTF.

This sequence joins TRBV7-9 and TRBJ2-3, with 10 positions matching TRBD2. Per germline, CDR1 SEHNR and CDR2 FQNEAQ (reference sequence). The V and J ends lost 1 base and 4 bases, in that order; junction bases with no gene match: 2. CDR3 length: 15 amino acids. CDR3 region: CASSLVSGGPDTQYF. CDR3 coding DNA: TGTGCCAGCAGCTTAGTTAGCGGGGGGCCAGATACGCAGTATTTT.

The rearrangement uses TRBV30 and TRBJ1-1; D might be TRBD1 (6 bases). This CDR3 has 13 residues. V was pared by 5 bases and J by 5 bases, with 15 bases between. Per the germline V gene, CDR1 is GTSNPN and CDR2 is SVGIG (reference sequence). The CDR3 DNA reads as TGTGCCTGGGGGGGCAGGGGAGGGACTGAAGCTTTCTTT. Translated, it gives CAWGGRGGTEAFF.

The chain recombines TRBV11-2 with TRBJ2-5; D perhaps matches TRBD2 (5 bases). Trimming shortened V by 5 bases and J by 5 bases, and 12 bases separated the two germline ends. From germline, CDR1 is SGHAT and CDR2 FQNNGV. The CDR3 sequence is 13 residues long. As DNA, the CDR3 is TGTGCCAGCAGCCCCGGCGGGTTGGAGACCCAGTACTTC. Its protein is CASSPGGLETQYF.

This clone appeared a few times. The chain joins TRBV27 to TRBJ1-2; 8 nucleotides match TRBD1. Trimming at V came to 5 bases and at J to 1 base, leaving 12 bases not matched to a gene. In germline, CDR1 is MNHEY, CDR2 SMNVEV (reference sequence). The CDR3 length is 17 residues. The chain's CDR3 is CASSARQGKTNNYGYTF. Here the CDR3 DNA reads TGTGCCAGCAGTGCCCGACAGGGGAAAACGAATAACTATGGCTACACCTTC.